Sequencing of this TCR beta chain was carried out in a study of cytomegalovirus exposure and HLA in healthy donors. As for the study in general: The Caucasian-associated ancestry cluster contained about 80% of the approximately 400 genotyped donors.

The CDR3 has 11 amino acids. Per the germline V gene, CDR1 is SEHNR and CDR2 is FQNEAQ (reference sequence). Trimming left V 2 bases short and J 10 bases short, with 6 bases between. PCR amplification relied on 60 Vbeta primers (plus 13 Jbeta primers). Clones were read by immunoSEQ multiplex PCR, and TCRdb kept only the in-frame ones, dropping some. The table has about 94,000 clones, roughly three quarters seen once; the top ten hold under 0.8%. Worth noting for this clone: Its antigen is not identified.

Broader study findings: In a later analysis, at a false discovery rate of 0.05, some 15,000 TCR beta sequences were associated with HLA alleles. Some V segments could not be told apart, so they were left out, TRBV6-2 and TRBV6-3 among them.

The chain uses TRBV7-9 and TRBJ2-1, with unresolved D. Material: PBMCs. This clonotype was sampled from a woman in her sixties or seventies in good health and CMV-seronegative. The CDR3 sequence is CASSLRSEQFF. CDR3 coding DNA: TGTGCCAGCAGCTTAAGGAGCGAGCAGTTCTTC.